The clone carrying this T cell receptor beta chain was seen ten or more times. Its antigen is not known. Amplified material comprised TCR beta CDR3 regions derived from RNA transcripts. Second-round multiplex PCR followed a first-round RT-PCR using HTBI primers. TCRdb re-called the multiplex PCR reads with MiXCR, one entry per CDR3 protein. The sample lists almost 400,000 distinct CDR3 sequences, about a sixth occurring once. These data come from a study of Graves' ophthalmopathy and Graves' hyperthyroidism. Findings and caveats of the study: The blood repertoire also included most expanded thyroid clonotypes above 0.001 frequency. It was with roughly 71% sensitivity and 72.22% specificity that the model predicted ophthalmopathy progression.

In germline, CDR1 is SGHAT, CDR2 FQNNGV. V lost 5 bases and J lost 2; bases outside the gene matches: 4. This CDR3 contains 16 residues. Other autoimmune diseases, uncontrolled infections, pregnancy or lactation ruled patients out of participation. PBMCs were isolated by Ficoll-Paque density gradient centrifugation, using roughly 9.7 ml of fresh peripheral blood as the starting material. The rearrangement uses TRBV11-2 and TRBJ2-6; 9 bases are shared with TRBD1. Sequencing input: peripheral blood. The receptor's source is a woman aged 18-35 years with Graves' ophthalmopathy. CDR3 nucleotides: TGTGCCAGCAGCACTTACAGGGGGCCTGGGGCCAACGTCCTGACTTTC. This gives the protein CASSTYRGPGANVLTF.